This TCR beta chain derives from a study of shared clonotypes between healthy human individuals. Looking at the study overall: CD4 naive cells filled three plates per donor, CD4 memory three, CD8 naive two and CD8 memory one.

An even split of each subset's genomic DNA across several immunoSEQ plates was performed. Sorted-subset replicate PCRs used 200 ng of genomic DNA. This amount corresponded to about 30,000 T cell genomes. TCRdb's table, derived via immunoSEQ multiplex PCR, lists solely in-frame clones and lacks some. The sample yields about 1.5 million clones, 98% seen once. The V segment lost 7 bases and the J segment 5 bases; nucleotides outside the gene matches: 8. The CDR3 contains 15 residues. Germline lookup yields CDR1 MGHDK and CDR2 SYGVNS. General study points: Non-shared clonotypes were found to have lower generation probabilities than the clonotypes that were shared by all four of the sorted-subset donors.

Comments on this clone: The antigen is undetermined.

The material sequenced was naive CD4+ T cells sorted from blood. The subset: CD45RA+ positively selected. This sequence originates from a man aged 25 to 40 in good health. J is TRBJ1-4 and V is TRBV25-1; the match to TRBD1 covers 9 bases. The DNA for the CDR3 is TGTGCCAGCAATTCCGCCGGGACAGGGAATGAAAAACTGTTTTTT. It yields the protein CASNSAGTGNEKLFF.